This entry features one T cell receptor beta chain sequence. What this receptor recognizes is not known. The input lacks base qualities; no much larger clone sits a single base away. PBMCs were isolated by Ficoll-Paque density gradient centrifugation. The CDR3, cysteine through phenylalanine, is 14 amino acids long. This entry keeps only the CDR3 DNA: 42 bases, framed from base 1. The germline V gene sets CDR1 to SGDLS and CDR2 to YYNGEE. V loses 3 bases, J loses 7 bases, and the germline ends lie 14 bases apart. The entry originates in a study of T-cell memory formation after mild COVID-19 (dated by TCRdb to the early 2020s). Turning to the overall study: TCR sequence clusters from the two donors were found to be largely donor specific. In a couple of donors, T-cell clones that expanded and contracted after mild COVID-19 were followed by sequencing TCRalpha and TCRbeta repertoires longitudinally. Two young, previously healthy adult volunteers made up the cohort, one male and one female. The research as a whole found: Balanced CD4/CD8 phenotypes were observed for clones contracting from day 15 to 85, whereas a bias towards CD4+ was observed for a second wave of clones expanding from day 15 to 37. SARS-CoV-2 specificity was not confirmed for the second-wave clones peaking on day 37. Only a couple of mild cases were covered by the study, and larger cohorts that include severe cases with pre-infection samples were considered necessary. Some responding clones were found in pre-infection memory, which suggests that pre-existing cross-reactive memory T cells took part in the SARS-CoV-2 response. Contracting CD4+ clones turned up mainly in the CM and EM memory subsets, whereas EMRA was where CD8+ clones were enriched.

Sequencing used an Illumina NovaSeq 6000. TCRalpha and TCRbeta cDNA libraries were built by 5'RACE with constant-segment primers, adding sample barcodes and unique molecular identifiers. RNA was extracted from every sample with Trizol reagent. Library amplification was performed in two PCR steps, and a second sample barcode and Illumina TruSeq adapters were introduced in the second step. Sequencing of the libraries was done on an Illumina NovaSeq, producing 2 x 150 bp paired-end reads. The study's processing was this. Reads were demultiplexed and collapsed into UMI-guided consensus sequences with migec v1.2.7. Using mixcr v2.1.11, UMI consensuses were aligned to TRA and TRB V and J templates and then assembled into clonotypes. Clonotypes were classified as expanded or contracted when called significant by both edgeR and NoisET, with noise models trained on biological replicates. For edgeR calls, a false discovery rate-adjusted p below 0.01 and a log2 fold-change threshold of 1 were applied. PCA with hierarchical clustering of max-normalized trajectories of the 1000 most abundant clonotypes was used as exploratory dynamics analysis. The CD4 or CD8 phenotype of responding clones was assigned using the separately sequenced CD4+ and CD8+ repertoires. TCRdb itself trimmed the public reads at Q25 with fastp, ran MiXCR and retained productive beta chains. Identical CDR3 proteins give one entry, which carries the most common genes and DNA. The V and J calls come from TCRdb's annotation, not from the publication. The sample has hundreds of thousands of distinct CDR3 sequences on record, less than 25% of them singletons. The ten largest make up under 8.5% of the sample.

The receptor's source is an adult woman who had mild COVID-19 (a few samples of this study predate the infection). The sample titles of this study are shuffled in the database, so cell type and time point are left out; the donor was told from shared clones. In this chain, TRBV9 is recombined with TRBJ2-1; TRBD1 is perhaps the D gene, given 6 matching bases. Material for sequencing was PBMCs or a T cell subset sorted from them (not recorded which). The sequenced DNA: TGTGCCAGCAGCGCCTACAGGGCCTCGAATGAGCAGTTCTTC. Its translation reads: CASSAYRASNEQFF.